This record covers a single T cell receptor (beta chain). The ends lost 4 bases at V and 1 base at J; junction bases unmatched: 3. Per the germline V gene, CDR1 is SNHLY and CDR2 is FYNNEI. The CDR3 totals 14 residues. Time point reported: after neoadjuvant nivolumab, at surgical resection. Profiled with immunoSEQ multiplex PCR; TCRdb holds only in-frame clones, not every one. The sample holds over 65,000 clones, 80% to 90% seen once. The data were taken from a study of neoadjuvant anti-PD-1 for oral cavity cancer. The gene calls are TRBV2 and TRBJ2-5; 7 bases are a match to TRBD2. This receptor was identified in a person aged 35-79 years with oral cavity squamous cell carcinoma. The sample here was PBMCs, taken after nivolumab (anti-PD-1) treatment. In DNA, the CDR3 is TGTGCCAGCAGTGGGCCTAGCGGCCAAGAGACCCAGTACTTC. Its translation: CASSGPSGQETQYF.